This TCR beta chain was sequenced during a study of OX40 agonist ivuxolimab in advanced cancers. Regarding the complete study: Ivuxolimab was an agonistic, fully human IgG2 monoclonal antibody directed against OX40 (CD134), a costimulatory receptor. The point of sequencing TCRbeta in the periphery was to test whether ivuxolimab changed TCR sequence diversity and drove clonal T-cell expansion. The dose-escalation cohort was around 84% male with a mean age of about 58 years, ranging from roughly 20 to 80. Patients were allowed to have had prior anti-PD-1, anti-PD-L1 or anti-CTLA-4 therapy, and around 40% of the dose-escalation patients had previously received checkpoint inhibitors. Of the approximately 50 dose-escalation patients, hepatocellular carcinoma was present in roughly 19, melanoma in around 15, renal cell carcinoma in 9 and head and neck cancer in 9. The paper covers the monotherapy dose-escalation part of the phase I ivuxolimab trial, which included N = 52 patients. Partial responses occurred in three dose-escalation patients: two with cutaneous melanoma and one with hepatocellular carcinoma. Intravenous ivuxolimab was administered to patients every 2 weeks at six dose levels: 0.01, 0.1, 0.3, 1.5, 3 and 10 mg/kg. Overall results and qualifications from the work: Low levels of normalized T-cell clonal expansion were also seen in some patients who did not respond. At doses of 0.1 to 3.0 mg/kg, clonal expansion of both CD4+ and CD8+ blood T cells was observed from baseline to week 6. Partial responders in the 0.1-3.0 mg/kg groups had among the lowest normalized peripheral clonal expansion, especially among CD8+ T cells. Antigen specificity was not determined for the clonally expanded peripheral T cells. After ivuxolimab, more expanded clones were found on average in CD8+ T cells than in CD4+ T cells.

Only one count was recorded for this clone. Its specific antigen is unknown. No base qualities exist here, and no much larger clone lies one base off it. The trial excluded patients who had a history of autoimmune disease or who were on systemic immunosuppression. Peripheral blood for TCR sequencing was drawn from every dose cohort at baseline, at cycle 4 day 1 and at cycle 7 day 1. Samples came from an open-label, multicenter, first-in-human phase I dose-escalation trial of ivuxolimab. The trial enrolled adults with locally advanced or metastatic head and neck squamous cell, hepatocellular, melanoma or renal cell carcinoma. Before TCR sequencing, CD4+ T cells and CD8+ T cells were sorted from peripheral blood as separate populations. Relative to germline, V is 1 base shorter and J is 1 base shorter, with 7 bases between their ends. Its CDR3 holds 14 amino acids, cysteine through phenylalanine. The only DNA kept is the CDR3, 42 bases in frame from the first base. The germline V gene (reference sequence) yields LNHNV for CDR1 and YYDKDF for CDR2.

To sequence the TCRbeta CDR3 region, genomic DNA was isolated from the sorted cells. TCRbeta CDR3 regions were sequenced using the immunoSEQ Assay. TCRdb holds this immuneACCESS table with in-frame rearrangements only. Some clones are missing; in checked studies, unresolved V genes explain under half, and the rest has no known cause. This sample is represented by 90,000 to 100,000 clones; approximately 83% of them were singletons. The ten largest clones add up to more than 1.1% of the sample. The source material was CD4+ or CD8+ T cells sorted from blood, sampled in a trial of the OX40 agonist ivuxolimab. This chain is built from TRBV15 and TRBJ1-1, with the D gene not confidently named. This receptor was obtained from an adult with an advanced solid tumor such as melanoma, head and neck, liver or kidney cancer. The DNA sequence is given as TGTGCCACCAGCAGAGCCGCGGCGAACACTGAAGCTTTCTTT. Translated, this is CATSRAAANTEAFF.